What follows is one TCR beta chain and its context. The data were obtained in a study of T cell changes during pregnancy in multiple sclerosis. This CDR3 is built from 15 residues. V was shortened by 5 bases and J by 0 bases, with 14 bases between the two germline ends. Germline loops: CDR1 LNHDA, CDR2 SQIVND (reference sequence). Profiled with immunoSEQ multiplex PCR; TCRdb holds only in-frame clones, not every one. Of under 50,000 clones listed, around nine tenths are singletons. Sample: CD8+ T cells from peripheral blood mononuclear cells, taken in the first trimester of pregnancy. This receptor was identified in a female donor with multiple sclerosis, enrolled in a pregnancy study. This rearrangement joins TRBV19 to TRBJ2-7; D is undetermined. CDR3 sequence reads: CASSYSPESSYEQYF. The CDR3 nucleotides are TGTGCCAGTAGTTATTCTCCGGAGTCCTCCTACGAGCAGTACTTC.